These 21 T cell receptor beta chains were all obtained from the same sample, sequenced in a study of identical twins (dated by TCRdb to 2016 to 2017). The library relied on 5' RACE. Reads for this sample came from an Illumina HiSeq 2000. Starting from the raw public reads, TCRdb applied fastp trimming at Q25, assembled clones with MiXCR and retained in-frame beta chains. When rows share a CDR3 protein, they turn into one entry using the most common DNA and genes. The sample table lists 450,000 or so distinct CDR3 sequences, 14% of them with a count of one. The top ten constitute approximately 0.98% of the sample. These sequences were also reported in another study, on yellow fever vaccine responses in identical twins.

The specimen sequenced was CD4+ T cells sorted from blood. The receptors come from a woman in her late teens or twenties in good health.

This clonotype was recorded many times. The chain has TRBV5-1 and TRBJ2-4, with TRBD1 matching 8 bases. V gave up 4 bases and J gave up 9 bases; unmatched junction bases: 12. CDR1 is SGHRS, CDR2 YFSETQ, per germline. The CDR3 extends over 15 amino acids. In nucleotides, the CDR3 is TGCGCCAGCAGCGTTACCGGGACAGGTGCGCCCATTCAGTACTTC. Translation gives CASSVTGTGAPIQYF.

This clonotype was detected ten times or more. The J gene is TRBJ2-1, the V gene TRBV10-2; tentatively, D is TRBD2 (6 bases). V lost 6 bases, J lost 5 bases, and 8 bases lay in between. CDR3 length equals 12 residues. Germline values: CDR1 WSHSY, CDR2 SAAADI. Written as DNA, the CDR3 is TGCGCCAGCAGATCGGGGGACAATGAGCAGTTCTTC. Amino acid sequence: CASRSGDNEQFF.

The genes are TRBV5-1 and TRBJ1-6, with TRBD1 matching over 8 bases. The J segment lost 10 bases and the V segment lost 4 bases, leaving 13 bases of the junction unmatched. Germline V gene data show CDR1 as SGHRS and CDR2 as YFSETQ. This CDR3 has 16 residues. This CDR3 reads CASSLTGTGSGSPLHF. In DNA form, the CDR3 reads TGCGCCAGCAGCCTGACCGGGACAGGTTCAGGATCACCCCTCCACTTT.

This chain uses TRBV6-1 with TRBJ1-3, with D possibly being TRBD1 (5 bases). V lost 6 bases to trimming and J lost 2 bases, with 14 bases between them. The CDR3 extends over 15 amino acids. CDR1 and CDR2 from the germline V gene are MNHNS and SASEGT. Here the CDR3 DNA reads TGTGCCAGCAGCACAGCGTCGACAGCTGGAAACACCATATATTTT. It is translated as CASSTASTAGNTIYF.

This clonotype was picked up many times. Here the CDR3 reads CASSLRGEYNEQFF. The CDR3 bases are TGTGCCAGCAGCTTACGGGGAGAATACAATGAGCAGTTCTTC. The chain has TRBV7-2 and TRBJ2-1, with a tentative D call TRBD2 (5 bases). The V end was cut by 2 bases, the J end by 4 bases, with 9 bases between. Germline CDR1 SGHTA, CDR2 FQGNSA. CDR3 length: 14 residues.

The CDR3 loop reads CSVGGSQYNEQFF. Here the CDR3 DNA reads TGCAGCGTTGGGGGGTCACAATACAATGAGCAGTTCTTC. V usage is TRBV29-1 and J usage is TRBJ2-1; either TRBD1 or TRBD2 may supply D (5 bases each). Trimming cost V 4 bases and J 4 bases, with 11 bases left between them. Germline V gene lookup returns CDR1 SQVTM and CDR2 ANQGSEA. CDR3 length equals 13 residues.

This clonotype has at least ten counts. V is TRBV12-3 or TRBV12-4 and J is TRBJ2-2; 10 nucleotides line up with TRBD2. Trimming at V came to 6 bases and at J to 4 bases, leaving 5 bases not matched to a gene. This CDR3 spans 15 amino acids. The chain's CDR3 is CASSLASGGTGELFF. DNA for the CDR3: TGTGCCAGCAGCCTCGCTAGCGGGGGCACCGGGGAGCTGTTTTTT.

This clonotype was detected ten times or more. The V gene is TRBV12-3 or TRBV12-4, the J gene TRBJ2-3; TRBD2 matches at 7 bases. The junction had 5 bases not matched to a gene; V was cut back by 5 bases and J by 3 bases. This CDR3 has 14 amino acids. The CDR3 spells CASSVGGKTDTQYF. CDR3 bases: TGTGCCAGCAGTGTGGGAGGGAAAACAGATACGCAGTATTTT.

The chain combines TRBV7-2 with TRBJ1-2; D not certain. Per the germline V gene, CDR1 is SGHTA and CDR2 is FQGNSA. The CDR3 consists of 13 residues. The V gene lost 3 bases and the J gene lost 2 bases, with 7 bases spanning the gap. The DNA of the CDR3 is TGTGCCAGCAGCTTTAACACGAACTATGGCTACACCTTC. Encoded protein: CASSFNTNYGYTF.

DNA for the CDR3: TGTGCCAGCAGCACAGCGGGGGGGCCGTACAATGAGCAGTTCTTC. Translating gives CASSTAGGPYNEQFF. V is TRBV11-3 and J is TRBJ2-1; 10 nucleotides line up with TRBD2. The junction had 5 bases not matched to a gene; V was cut back by 5 bases and J by 4 bases. The germline V gene encodes CDR1 SGHNT and CDR2 YENEEA. This CDR3 contains 15 residues.

The table lists this clonotype with a few counts. This rearrangement joins TRBV12-3 or TRBV12-4 to TRBJ2-7, with D maybe TRBD1 (5 bases). CDR3 size: 13 residues. V was cut by 5 bases and J by 6 bases, with 14 bases left in between. In nucleotides, the CDR3 is TGTGCCAGCAGTCAAACACAGGAGAGCGAGCAGTACTTC. Its protein product is CASSQTQESEQYF.

This chain joins TRBV4-1 and TRBJ1-5; D is uncertain. Trimming stripped 1 base from V and 0 bases from J, with 4 bases between. The CDR3 is made up of 14 amino acids. The germline V gene has CDR1 MGHRA and CDR2 YSYEKL. The CDR3 spells CASSQGHSNQPQHF. DNA of the CDR3: TGCGCCAGCAGCCAAGGTCATAGCAATCAGCCCCAGCATTTT.

The chain uses TRBV6-2 or TRBV6-3 and TRBJ2-3, with TRBD2 matching over 9 bases. CDR1 and CDR2 (germline): MNHEY, SVGEGT. The CDR3 is 14 amino acids. With 6 bases clipped from V and 4 bases from J, the junction kept 5 bases outside the gene matches. Written as DNA, the CDR3 is TGTGCCAGCAGAACTAGCGGGTCGCCAGATACGCAGTATTTT. Its translation is CASRTSGSPDTQYF.

This clonotype was recorded at least ten times. The V gene is TRBV10-3, the J gene TRBJ2-7; no clear D gene. Trimming stripped 2 bases from V and 0 bases from J, with 8 bases between. CDR1 is ENHRY and CDR2 is SYGVKD in the germline V gene. CDR3 length equals 14 residues. CDR3 residues: CAISERRSSYEQYF. CDR3 sequence (DNA): TGTGCCATCAGTGAGAGGCGTAGCTCCTACGAGCAGTACTTC.

Of note for this clonotype: This may be a read error, as it is one base from a much larger clone. J is TRBJ2-3 and V is TRBV7-2; possible D gene TRBD2, 5 bases. V gave up 5 bases and J gave up 5 bases, with 17 bases separating them. This CDR3 region has 15 residues. Germline V CDR1 and CDR2: SGHTA, FQGNSA. CDR3 DNA: TGTGCCAGCAGCCGCCGGGATCCAGTATTAGATACGCAGTATTTT. The encoded protein is CASSRRDPVLDTQYF.

This clonotype has only a few counts. The rearrangement links TRBV20-1 to TRBJ2-5; TRBD2 aligns across 10 bases. The germline V gene encodes CDR1 DFQATT and CDR2 SNEGSKA (reference sequence). This CDR3 has 13 amino acids. CDR3 in amino acids: CSAAAGGVETQYF. The CDR3 DNA is TGCTCGGCGGCAGCGGGGGGGGTAGAGACCCAGTACTTC.

V is TRBV20-1 and J is TRBJ2-3; 8 bases are a match to TRBD2. This CDR3 is built from 16 residues. The V and J ends lost 1 base and 5 bases, in that order; junction bases with no gene match: 11. Germline V lookup: CDR1 DFQATT, CDR2 SNEGSKA (reference sequence). Here the CDR3 reads CSARALSGGQLDTQYF. The CDR3, as DNA: TGCAGTGCTAGAGCACTGTCGGGGGGGCAATTAGATACGCAGTATTTT.

V is TRBV5-4 and J is TRBJ2-7, with no clear D. CDR3 size: 14 residues. Germline values: CDR1 SGHNT, CDR2 YYREEE (reference sequence). V lost 2 bases and J lost 2, with 11 bases in between. The CDR3 here is CASSLGFQAYEQYF. The CDR3 DNA reads TGTGCCAGCAGCTTAGGGTTCCAAGCCTACGAGCAGTACTTC.

The CDR3 DNA is TGTGCCAGCAGCCGGACTAGCGGGGGGGGTTACAATGAGCAGTTCTTC. As protein: CASSRTSGGGYNEQFF. V and J are TRBV28 and TRBJ2-1; TRBD2 aligns across 15 bases. The CDR3 contains 16 residues. Germline assignment: CDR1 MDHEN and CDR2 SYDVKM. The V segment lost 6 bases and the J segment 4 bases; nucleotides outside the gene matches: 4.

In this sample, this clonotype turned up a few times. This sequence joins TRBV3-1 and TRBJ1-2; perhaps TRBD1 as D (5 bases). Trimming shortened V by 1 base and J by 5 bases, and 11 bases separated the two germline ends. In germline, CDR1 is LGHDT, CDR2 YNNKEL (reference sequence). The CDR3 sequence is 14 residues long. CDR3 sequence (DNA): TGTGCCAGCAGCCAAGCCGGGGAGGGGTATGGCTACACCTTC. Translated: CASSQAGEGYGYTF.

This clonotype was observed a few times. The chain couples TRBV3-1 to TRBJ1-5; 7 nucleotides match TRBD1. There are 14 residues in the CDR3. Trimming cost V 4 bases and J 2 bases; bases outside gene matches: 2. Germline-derived CDR1 and CDR2 are LGHDT and YNNKEL (reference sequence). CDR3 in DNA: TGTGCCAGCAGCCGCGGGACAGGCAATCAGCCCCAGCATTTT. Its translation: CASSRGTGNQPQHF. Filled out from reference TRBV3-1 and TRBJ1-5, the complete variable domain reads DTAVSQTPKYLVTQMGNDKSIKCEQNLGHDTMYWYKQDSKKFLKIMFSYNNKELIINETVPNRFSPKSPDKAHLNLHINSLELGDSAVYFCASSRGTGNQPQHFGDGTRLSIL.